This record covers a single T cell receptor (beta chain). The antigen is unknown. Assay: immunoSEQ multiplex PCR; the TCRdb copy retains only in-frame clones and omits some. The table has some 150,000 clones, approximately 87% seen once; the top ten hold about 1.5%. Germline CDR1 is MNHEY and CDR2 is SVGAGI. This CDR3 is 13 amino acids long. Deletions cut 2 bases from V and 4 bases from J, with 8 bases between. The source of the sample is a study of cytomegalovirus exposure and HLA in healthy donors. General study results and limits: Rare sequences made up most TCRs, while some public TCRs were found in many donors.

The genes are TRBV6-5 and TRBJ1-2; D may be TRBD1 (6 bases). The receptor was isolated from a woman aged 25 to 39 in good health and CMV-seronegative. The specimen sequenced was PBMCs. CDR3 sequence (DNA): TGTGCCAGCAGTTACGGGACACGCTATGGCTACACCTTC. Translating gives CASSYGTRYGYTF.